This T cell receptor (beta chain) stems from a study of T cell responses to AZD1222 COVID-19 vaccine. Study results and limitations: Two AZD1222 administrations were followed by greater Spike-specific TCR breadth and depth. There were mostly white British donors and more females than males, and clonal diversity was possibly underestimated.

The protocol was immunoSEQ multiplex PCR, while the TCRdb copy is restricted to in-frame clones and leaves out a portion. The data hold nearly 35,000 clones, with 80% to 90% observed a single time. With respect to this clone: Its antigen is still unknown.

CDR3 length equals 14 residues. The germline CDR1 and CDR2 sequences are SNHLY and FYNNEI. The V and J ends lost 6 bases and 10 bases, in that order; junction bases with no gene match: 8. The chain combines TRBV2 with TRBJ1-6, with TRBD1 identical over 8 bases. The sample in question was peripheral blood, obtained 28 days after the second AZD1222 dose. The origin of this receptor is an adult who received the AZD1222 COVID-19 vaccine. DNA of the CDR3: TGTGCCAGCAGGCCGACAGGGGCGAACTCACCCCTCCACTTT. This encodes CASRPTGANSPLHF.